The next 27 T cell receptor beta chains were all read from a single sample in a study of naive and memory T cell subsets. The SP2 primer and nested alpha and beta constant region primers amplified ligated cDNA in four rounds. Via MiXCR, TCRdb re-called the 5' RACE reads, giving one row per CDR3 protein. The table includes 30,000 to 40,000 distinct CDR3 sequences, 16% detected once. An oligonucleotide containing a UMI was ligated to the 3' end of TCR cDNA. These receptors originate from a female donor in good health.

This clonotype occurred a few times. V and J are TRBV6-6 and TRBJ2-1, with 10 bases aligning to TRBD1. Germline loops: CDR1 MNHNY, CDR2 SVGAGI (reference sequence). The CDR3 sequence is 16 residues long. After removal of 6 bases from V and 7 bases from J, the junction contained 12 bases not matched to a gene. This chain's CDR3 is CASRLIRGQGTNEQFF. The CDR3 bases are TGTGCCAGCAGACTAATTAGGGGACAGGGGACGAATGAGCAGTTCTTC.

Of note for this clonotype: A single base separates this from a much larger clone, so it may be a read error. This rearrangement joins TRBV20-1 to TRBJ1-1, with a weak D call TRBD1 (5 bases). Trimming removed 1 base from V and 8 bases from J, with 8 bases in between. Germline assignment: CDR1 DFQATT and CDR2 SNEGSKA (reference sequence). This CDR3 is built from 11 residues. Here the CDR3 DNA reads TGCAGTGCTAGAGGACAGTGGGAAGCTTTCTTT. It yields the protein CSARGQWEAFF.

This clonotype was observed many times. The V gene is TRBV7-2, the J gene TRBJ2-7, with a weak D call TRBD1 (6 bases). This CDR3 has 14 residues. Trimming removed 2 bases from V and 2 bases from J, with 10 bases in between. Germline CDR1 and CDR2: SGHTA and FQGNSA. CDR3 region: CASSLSRGTYEQYF. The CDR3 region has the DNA TGTGCCAGCAGCTTAAGCAGGGGTACCTACGAGCAGTACTTC.

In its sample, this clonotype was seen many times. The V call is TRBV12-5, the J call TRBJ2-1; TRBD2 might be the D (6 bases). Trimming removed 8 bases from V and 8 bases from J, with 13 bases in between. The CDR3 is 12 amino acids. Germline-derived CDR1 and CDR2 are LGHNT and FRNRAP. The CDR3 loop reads CASTHGGDEQFF. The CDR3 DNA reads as TGTGCTAGTACCCACGGGGGAGATGAGCAGTTCTTC.

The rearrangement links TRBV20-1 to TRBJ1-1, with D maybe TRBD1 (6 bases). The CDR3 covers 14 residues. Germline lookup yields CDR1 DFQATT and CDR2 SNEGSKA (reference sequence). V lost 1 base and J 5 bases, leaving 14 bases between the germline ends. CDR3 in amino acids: CSARARERGTEAFF. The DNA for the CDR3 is TGCAGTGCTAGAGCTCGGGAGAGGGGGACTGAAGCTTTCTTT.

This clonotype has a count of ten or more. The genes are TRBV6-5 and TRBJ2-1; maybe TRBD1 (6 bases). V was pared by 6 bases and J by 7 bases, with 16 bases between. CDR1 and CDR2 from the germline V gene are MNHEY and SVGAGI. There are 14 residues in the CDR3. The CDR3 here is CASSPGDLRNEQFF. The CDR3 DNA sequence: TGTGCCAGCAGCCCAGGGGACCTAAGGAATGAGCAGTTCTTC.

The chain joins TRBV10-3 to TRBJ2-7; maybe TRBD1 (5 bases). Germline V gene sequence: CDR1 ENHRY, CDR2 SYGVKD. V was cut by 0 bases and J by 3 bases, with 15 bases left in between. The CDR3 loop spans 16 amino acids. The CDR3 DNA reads TGTGCCATCAGTGAGTCGGCCGCGGACACCTACTACGAGCAGTACTTC. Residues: CAISESAADTYYEQYF.

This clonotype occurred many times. The CDR3 region is CASSPRLAQETQYF. The DNA for the CDR3 is TGTGCCAGCAGCCCCCGACTAGCCCAAGAGACCCAGTACTTC. V usage is TRBV6-2 or TRBV6-3 and J usage is TRBJ2-5, with 7 bases matching TRBD2. Germline loops: CDR1 MNHEY, CDR2 SVGEGT. V gave up 6 bases and J gave up 1 base; unmatched junction bases: 5. The CDR3 extends over 14 amino acids.

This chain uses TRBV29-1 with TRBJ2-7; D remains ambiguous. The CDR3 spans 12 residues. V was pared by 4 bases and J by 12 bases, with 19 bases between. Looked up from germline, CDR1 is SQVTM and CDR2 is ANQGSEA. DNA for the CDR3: TGCAGCGTTGCCAAAACCGGACCGAAAAGGTACTTC. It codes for CSVAKTGPKRYF.

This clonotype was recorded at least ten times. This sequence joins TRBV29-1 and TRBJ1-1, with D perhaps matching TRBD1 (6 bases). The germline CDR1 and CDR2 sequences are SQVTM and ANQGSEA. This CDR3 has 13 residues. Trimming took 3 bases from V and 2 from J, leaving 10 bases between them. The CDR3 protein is CSVEGARNTEAFF. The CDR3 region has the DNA TGCAGCGTTGAGGGGGCTCGAAACACTGAAGCTTTCTTT.

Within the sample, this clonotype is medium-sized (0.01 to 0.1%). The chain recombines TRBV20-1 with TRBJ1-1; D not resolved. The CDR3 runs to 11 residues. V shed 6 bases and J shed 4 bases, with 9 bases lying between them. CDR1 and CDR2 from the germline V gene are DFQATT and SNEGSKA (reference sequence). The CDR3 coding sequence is TGCAGTGCCCGCGGGAGCACTGAAGCTTTCTTT. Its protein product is CSARGSTEAFF.

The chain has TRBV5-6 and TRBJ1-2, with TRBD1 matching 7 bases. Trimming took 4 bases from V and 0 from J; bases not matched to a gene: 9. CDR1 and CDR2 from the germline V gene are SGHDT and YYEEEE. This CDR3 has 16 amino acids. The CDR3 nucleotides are TGTGCCAGCAGCGCTATTACAGGGGCTGCTAACTATGGCTACACCTTC. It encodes CASSAITGAANYGYTF.

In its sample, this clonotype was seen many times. The chain's CDR3 is CASRQHSGTEAFF. In DNA, the CDR3 is TGTGCCAGCAGACAGCATTCGGGGACTGAAGCTTTCTTT. This chain joins TRBV6-5 and TRBJ1-1; no definite D call. The germline V gene has CDR1 MNHEY and CDR2 SVGAGI. This CDR3 region has 13 residues. V shed 6 bases and J shed 5 bases, with 13 bases lying between them.

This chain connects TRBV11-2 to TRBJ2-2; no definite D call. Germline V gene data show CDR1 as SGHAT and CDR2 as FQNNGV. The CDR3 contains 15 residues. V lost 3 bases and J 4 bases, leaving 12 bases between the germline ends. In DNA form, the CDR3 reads TGTGCCAGCAGCTTTGGGTTGATCTCCACCGGGGAGCTGTTTTTT. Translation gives CASSFGLISTGELFF.

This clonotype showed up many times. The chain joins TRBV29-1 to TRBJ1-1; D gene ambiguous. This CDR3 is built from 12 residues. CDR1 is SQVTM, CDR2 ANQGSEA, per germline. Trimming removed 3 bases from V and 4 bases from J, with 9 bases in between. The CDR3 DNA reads TGCAGCGTTGATCCCGGGAGCACTGAAGCTTTCTTT. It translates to CSVDPGSTEAFF. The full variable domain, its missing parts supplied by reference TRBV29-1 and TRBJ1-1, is SAVISQKPSRDICQRGTSLTIQCQVDSQVTMMFWYRQQPGQSLTLIATANQGSEATYESGFVIDKFPISRPNLTFSTLTVSNMSPEDSSIYLCSVDPGSTEAFFGQGTRLTVV.

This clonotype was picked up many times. CDR3 DNA: TGTGCCAGCAGCCGCGACGAGTTCACTGAAGCTTTCTTT. It translates to CASSRDEFTEAFF. The chain combines TRBV6-4 with TRBJ1-1; D gene unclear. CDR1 MRHNA and CDR2 SNTAGT come from the germline V gene. Trimming shortened V by 6 bases and J by 4 bases, and 12 bases separated the two germline ends. The CDR3 sequence is 13 residues long.

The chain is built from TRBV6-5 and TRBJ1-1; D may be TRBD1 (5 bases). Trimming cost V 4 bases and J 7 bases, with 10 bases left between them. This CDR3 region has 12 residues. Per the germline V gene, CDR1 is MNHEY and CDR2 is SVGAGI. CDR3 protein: CASSSFDSEAFF. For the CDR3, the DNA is TGTGCCAGCAGTTCCTTTGACAGTGAAGCTTTCTTT.

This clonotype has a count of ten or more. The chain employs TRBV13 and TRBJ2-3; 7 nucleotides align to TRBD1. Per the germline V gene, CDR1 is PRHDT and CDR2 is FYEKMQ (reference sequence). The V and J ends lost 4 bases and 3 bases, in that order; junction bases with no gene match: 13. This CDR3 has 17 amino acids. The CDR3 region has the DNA TGTGCCAGCAGCTCAACCCGAGACAGGGCGAGGACAGATACGCAGTATTTT. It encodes CASSSTRDRARTDTQYF. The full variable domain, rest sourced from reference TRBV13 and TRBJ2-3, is AAGVIQSPRHLIKEKRETATLKCYPIPRHDTVYWYQQGPGQDPQFLISFYEKMQSDKGSIPDRFSAQQFSDYHSELNMSSLELGDSALYFCASSSTRDRARTDTQYFGPGTRLTVL.

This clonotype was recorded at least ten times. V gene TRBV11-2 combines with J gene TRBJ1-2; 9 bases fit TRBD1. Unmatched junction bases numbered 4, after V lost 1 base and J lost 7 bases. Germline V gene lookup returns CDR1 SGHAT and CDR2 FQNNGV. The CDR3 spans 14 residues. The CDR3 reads CASSLGVQGAGYTF. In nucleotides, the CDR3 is TGTGCCAGCAGCTTAGGGGTACAGGGGGCTGGCTACACCTTC.

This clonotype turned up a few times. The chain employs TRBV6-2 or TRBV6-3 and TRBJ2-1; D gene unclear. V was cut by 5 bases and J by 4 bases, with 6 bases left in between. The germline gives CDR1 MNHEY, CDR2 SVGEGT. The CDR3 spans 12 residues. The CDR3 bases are TGTGCCAGCAGTCGGTCGTACAATGAGCAGTTCTTC. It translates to CASSRSYNEQFF.

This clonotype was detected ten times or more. The CDR3 sequence is CSARPLGQLNTEAFF. DNA of the CDR3: TGCAGTGCTAGACCGCTGGGACAGTTGAACACTGAAGCTTTCTTT. The chain uses TRBV20-1 and TRBJ1-1; TRBD1 agrees at 7 bases. J lost 0 bases, V lost 2 bases, and 6 bases had no gene match. The CDR3 sequence is 15 residues long. Germline CDR1 DFQATT, CDR2 SNEGSKA (reference sequence).

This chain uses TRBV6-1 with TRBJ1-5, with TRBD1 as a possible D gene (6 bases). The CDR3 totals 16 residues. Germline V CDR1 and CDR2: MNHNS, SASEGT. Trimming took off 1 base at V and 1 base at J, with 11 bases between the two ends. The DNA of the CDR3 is TGTGCCAGCAGTGAAGTTGGGGGCCTCAGCAATCAGCCCCAGCATTTT. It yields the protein CASSEVGGLSNQPQHF.

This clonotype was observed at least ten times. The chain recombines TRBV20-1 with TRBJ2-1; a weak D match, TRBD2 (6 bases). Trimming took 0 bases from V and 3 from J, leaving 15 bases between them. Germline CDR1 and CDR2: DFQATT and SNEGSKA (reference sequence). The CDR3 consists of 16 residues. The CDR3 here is CSARDSGVHLYNEQFF. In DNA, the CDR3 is TGCAGTGCTAGAGATTCGGGGGTTCACCTCTACAATGAGCAGTTCTTC.

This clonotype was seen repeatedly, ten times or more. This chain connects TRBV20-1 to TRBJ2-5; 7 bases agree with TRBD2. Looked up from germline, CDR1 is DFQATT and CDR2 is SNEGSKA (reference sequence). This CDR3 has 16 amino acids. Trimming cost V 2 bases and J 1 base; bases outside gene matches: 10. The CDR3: CSARPYRGVVQETQYF. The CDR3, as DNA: TGCAGTGCTAGACCCTACCGGGGGGTGGTCCAAGAGACCCAGTACTTC.

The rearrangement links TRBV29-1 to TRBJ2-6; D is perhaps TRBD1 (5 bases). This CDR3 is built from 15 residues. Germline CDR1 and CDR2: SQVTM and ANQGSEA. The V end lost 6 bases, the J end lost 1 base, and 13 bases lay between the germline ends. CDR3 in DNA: TGCAGCGTCAGGGCGGTCGGGTCTGGGGCCAACGTCCTGACTTTC. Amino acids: CSVRAVGSGANVLTF.

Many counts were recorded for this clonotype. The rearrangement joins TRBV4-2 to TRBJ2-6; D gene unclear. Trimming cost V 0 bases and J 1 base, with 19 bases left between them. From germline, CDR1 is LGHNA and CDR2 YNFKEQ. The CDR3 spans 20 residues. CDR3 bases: TGTGCCAGCAGCCAAGAGGATCGCGGCAGCTCCTATTCTGGGGCCAACGTCCTGACTTTC. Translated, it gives CASSQEDRGSSYSGANVLTF.

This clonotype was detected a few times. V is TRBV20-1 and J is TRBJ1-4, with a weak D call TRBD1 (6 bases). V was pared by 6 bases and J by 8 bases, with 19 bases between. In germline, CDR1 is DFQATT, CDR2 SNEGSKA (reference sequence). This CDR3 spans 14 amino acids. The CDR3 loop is CSAPVGTTEEKLFF. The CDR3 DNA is TGCAGTGCCCCGGTGGGGACAACGGAGGAAAAACTGTTTTTT.